This TCR beta chain was identified in a study of T cell repertoires in cytomegalovirus infection. Study information: Both recently identified HLA-C-restricted and well-studied HLA-B-restricted CMV epitopes were used in the study. Both CMV infection and a matching HLA type were indicated by public TCR beta signatures.

Turning to this clonotype: What it binds is not known.

Germline V gene data show CDR1 as SNHLY and CDR2 as FYNNEI. The CDR3 has 12 amino acids. Trimming took 6 bases from V and 6 from J, leaving 9 bases between them. MiXCR, applied by TCRdb to the reads, yields one record per CDR3 protein. The repertoire holds 200,000 or so distinct CDR3 sequences, about 38% seen once, with more than 50% in the top ten. Study findings and constraints: Cumulative public TCR beta family frequency identified CMV carriers with the relevant HLA. Dominant in the ex vivo response were TCR beta clonotypes restricted by HLA-C and specific for CMV.

Sequencing was performed on CD8+ T cells from cultured PBMCs, taken from culture after CMV antigen stimulation. The rearrangement joins TRBV2 to TRBJ2-1; D remains ambiguous. The clonotype comes from a human donor in good health (CMV status not recorded). Some clones in this sample may be carry-over from other donors' samples. CDR3 DNA: TGTGCCAGCAGGGGTAGCTTCAATGAGCAGTTCTTC. Its protein is CASRGSFNEQFF.